Many counts were recorded for the clone carrying this TCR beta chain. Antigen unknown. The source of the sample is a study of identical twins. Overall study results and limits: It was cross-sectional statistical analysis, not following the same donors, that the conclusions relied on. Analyses of zero insertions could be partly confounded by invariant MAIT and iNKT cells.

TCRdb itself ran the 5' RACE reads through MiXCR, one entry per CDR3 protein. The table shows about 430,000 distinct CDR3 sequences, with roughly 20% occurring only once. The germline V gene encodes CDR1 SQVTM and CDR2 ANQGSEA. Trimming took 6 bases from V and 7 from J; bases not matched to a gene: 11. The CDR3 loop spans 15 amino acids. The sample comprised naive T cells sorted from blood. The J gene is TRBJ2-1, the V gene TRBV29-1; TRBD2 matches at 11 bases. This TCR derives from a man aged 50 to 60 in good health. The CDR3 is CSVDLSGRARNEQFF. For the CDR3, the DNA is TGCAGCGTCGACCTTAGCGGGAGGGCCCGGAATGAGCAGTTCTTC.